Presented here are 21 T cell receptor beta chains from one specimen sequenced in a study of post-analysis software for immune sequencing data. These receptors are not linked to any known antigen. Study-wide findings and caveats: TRBV5-6, TRBV5-1 and TRBV20-1 belonged to a set of five TRBV segments that were more frequent in patients than controls.

Included in the TCR beta cDNA libraries were unique molecular identifiers. TCRdb analysed the PCR reads with MiXCR anew, one entry per CDR3 protein. The sample has 700,000 to 900,000 distinct CDR3 sequences; 40% to 55% are singletons. The sequenced sample consisted of blood. These receptors came from a girl under 18 with multiple sclerosis.

This chain connects TRBV14 to TRBJ2-5, with 7 bases that match TRBD2. V was clipped by 4 bases and J by 3 bases; unmatched bases: 11. This CDR3 has 16 residues. Germline V lookup: CDR1 SGHDN, CDR2 FVKESK. CDR3 nucleotide sequence: TGTGCCAGCAGCCCCTTCGCGGGAGCAGAGAAAGAGACCCAGTACTTC. Residues: CASSPFAGAEKETQYF. The complete variable domain, with remaining parts taken from reference TRBV14 and TRBJ2-5, reads EAGVTQFPSHSVIEKGQTVTLRCDPISGHDNLYWYRRVMGKEIKFLLHFVKESKQDESGMPNNRFLAERTGGTYSTLKVQPAELEDSGVYFCASSPFAGAEKETQYFGPGTRLLVL.

Points on this clonotype: Germline is not matched at one junction end, which may reflect a read error. CDR3: CASSPGTSRSYEQFF. The DNA for the CDR3 is TGTGCTAGCAGCCCCGGGACTAGCAGGAGCTATGAGCAGTTCTTC. The gene calls are TRBV7-7 and TRBJ2-1; 9 bases agree with TRBD2. Germline values: CDR1 SSHAT, CDR2 FNYEAQ (reference sequence). This CDR3 has 15 amino acids.

The rearrangement links TRBV12-3 or TRBV12-4 to TRBJ2-5, with a tentative D call TRBD2 (6 bases). The J call may be faulty, since TRBJ2-4 better matches the DNA end. The CDR3 covers 14 residues. CDR3 bases: TGTGCCAGCACCATTGGGGGGTTCGGGGACATTCAGTACTTC. Amino acids: CASTIGGFGDIQYF.

This clonotype was found a few times. V gene TRBV7-3 combines with J gene TRBJ2-5; maybe TRBD1 (5 bases). V was clipped by 0 bases and J by 5 bases, with 13 bases between them. CDR3 length: 15 amino acids. Germline V lookup: CDR1 SGHTA, CDR2 FQGTGA. The CDR3: CASSLTGTGRETQYF. Written as DNA, the CDR3 is TGTGCCAGCAGCTTAACGGGTACAGGAAGGGAGACCCAGTACTTC.

This clonotype was detected a few times. The rearrangement joins TRBV7-2 to TRBJ2-3; 7 nucleotides line up with TRBD2. Trimming cost V 8 bases and J 0 bases; bases outside gene matches: 8. The CDR3 covers 15 residues. Germline loops: CDR1 SGHTA, CDR2 FQGNSA. In DNA, the CDR3 is TGTGCCAGCGGAAGGGCTAGCGGAAGCACAGATACGCAGTATTTT. Amino acid sequence: CASGRASGSTDTQYF.

This clonotype was counted a few times. At one of its ends the junction is not consistent with the germline gene, which may arise from a read error. The chain carries TRBV10-3 and TRBJ2-1, with 13 bases fitting TRBD2. Germline V gene sequence: CDR1 ENHRY, CDR2 SYGVKD. CDR3 size: 16 residues. CDR3 in DNA: TGTGCCACCTGTGTTACCGGGACTAGCGGGAAAAATGGGCAGTTCTTC. It specifies CATCVTGTSGKNGQFF.

This clonotype has more than one count but fewer than ten. This chain links TRBV10-3 with TRBJ1-2; D is possibly TRBD1 (6 bases). The CDR3 length is 16 residues. CDR1 ENHRY and CDR2 SYGVKD come from the germline V gene. Trimming cost V 9 bases and J 1 base, with 21 bases left between them. CDR3 loop: CAITPGTTSGNYGYTF. CDR3 nucleotides: TGTGCCATAACTCCCGGGACAACGTCGGGTAACTATGGCTACACCTTC.

This clonotype was observed a few times. An end of the junction does not agree with germline; a read error may underlie this. The chain is built from TRBV12-3 or TRBV12-4 and TRBJ2-7, with 7 bases identical to TRBD1. This CDR3 has 14 amino acids. The CDR3 reads CASSFGDSSYEQYF. In DNA form, the CDR3 reads TGCGCCAGCAGCTTCGGGGACAGCTCCTACGAGCAGTACTTC.

This clonotype was observed a few times. This chain uses TRBV29-1 with TRBJ1-2; no firm D call. Germline CDR1 SQVTM, CDR2 ANQGSEA. The CDR3 consists of 14 residues. Trimming took 4 bases from V and 2 from J, leaving 14 bases between them. The CDR3 nucleotides read TGCAGCGTTGCCGACCTGGCGGAAAACTATGGCTACACCTTC. Translated: CSVADLAENYGYTF. The variable domain in full, completed from reference TRBV29-1 and TRBJ1-2, reads SAVISQKPSRDICQRGTSLTIQCQVDSQVTMMFWYRQQPGQSLTLIATANQGSEATYESGFVIDKFPISRPNLTFSTLTVSNMSPEDSSIYLCSVADLAENYGYTFGSGTRLTVV.

This chain connects TRBV27 to TRBJ2-7; tentatively, D is TRBD1 or TRBD2 (5 bases each). V was cut by 6 bases and J by 4 bases, with 22 bases left in between. The germline gives CDR1 MNHEY, CDR2 SMNVEV (reference sequence). The CDR3 has 16 amino acids. For the CDR3, the DNA is TGTGCCAGCAGATCCCTTCGGGGCCTCAACCGTTACGAGCAGTACTTC. It specifies CASRSLRGLNRYEQYF.

This clonotype was seen a few times. This sequence joins TRBV5-1 and TRBJ2-1, with 10 bases that match TRBD1. The V gene end was trimmed by 5 bases and the J gene end by 6 bases; junction bases not matched to a gene: 5. CDR3 length: 14 amino acids. CDR1 is SGHRS and CDR2 is YFSETQ in the germline V gene. CDR3 DNA: TGCGCCAGCAGATCGGGACAGGGGATCAATGAGCAGTTCTTC. It is translated as CASRSGQGINEQFF.

As concerns this clonotype: Its ends do not fully match the called genes, so a read error is possible. This chain links TRBV6-1 with TRBJ2-7, with D possibly matching TRBD1 (6 bases). The germline gives CDR1 MNHNS, CDR2 SASEGT. The CDR3 has 16 residues. CDR3 in DNA: TGTGCCAGCAGTGAAGCAGCAGGGGCTGGGGCCTACGAGCGGTACTTC. Translation gives CASSEAAGAGAYERYF.

This chain uses TRBV7-9 with TRBJ2-6; tentative D call: TRBD2 (5 bases). CDR1 SEHNR and CDR2 FQNEAQ come from the germline V gene (reference sequence). This CDR3 comprises 16 residues. Trimming shortened V by 5 bases and J by 2 bases, and 13 bases separated the two germline ends. The CDR3: CASSTPSGTGANVLTF. CDR3 DNA: TGTGCCAGCAGCACCCCTTCGGGAACTGGGGCCAACGTCCTGACTTTC.

This clonotype was observed a few times. The chain combines TRBV20-1 with TRBJ2-1, with D perhaps matching TRBD2 (5 bases). The germline V gene has CDR1 DFQATT and CDR2 SNEGSKA (reference sequence). V lost 0 bases, J lost 6 bases, and 12 bases lay in between. The CDR3 is 14 residues long. CDR3: CSARDEGTVNEQFF. CDR3 nucleotide sequence: TGCAGTGCTAGAGATGAGGGTACGGTCAATGAGCAGTTCTTC.

This clonotype was observed a few times. This chain connects TRBV9 to TRBJ2-1, with 13 bases lining up with TRBD2. The V gene's germline CDR1 is SGDLS and CDR2 YYNGEE. The CDR3 spans 16 residues. V trimming: 1 base; J trimming: 3 bases; junction bases outside the gene matches: 1. CDR3 residues: CASSVRLAGGYNEQFF. The DNA for the CDR3 is TGTGCCAGCAGCGTAAGACTAGCGGGAGGCTACAATGAGCAGTTCTTC.

The V gene is TRBV6-5, the J gene TRBJ2-2; TRBD2 agrees at 12 bases. V lost 5 bases, J lost 6 bases, and 1 base stayed unmatched. Germline-derived CDR1 and CDR2 are MNHEY and SVGAGI. This CDR3 is 14 amino acids long. This CDR3 is CASSTSGRSGELFF. In nucleotides, the CDR3 is TGTGCCAGCAGTACTAGCGGGAGGTCCGGGGAGCTGTTTTTT.

J is TRBJ1-6 and V is TRBV5-6; D is perhaps TRBD1 (6 bases). The CDR3 totals 14 residues. CDR1 is SGHDT, CDR2 YYEEEE, per germline. The germline V and J ends were trimmed by 4 bases and 8 bases, with 13 bases remaining between them. The CDR3 DNA sequence: TGTGCCAGCAGCCAGGGGAGGGGTGATTCACCCCTCCACTTT. As protein: CASSQGRGDSPLHF.

The chain recombines TRBV14 with TRBJ1-2; 7 positions match TRBD1. This CDR3 region has 14 residues. Trimming at V came to 1 base and at J to 4 bases, leaving 3 bases not matched to a gene. Looked up from germline, CDR1 is SGHDN and CDR2 is FVKESK. CDR3: CASSQVQGPYGYTF. CDR3 nucleotide sequence: TGTGCCAGCAGCCAAGTACAGGGGCCCTATGGCTACACCTTC.

CDR3 sequence: CASSPGKGVDTDTQYF. CDR3 bases: TGCGCCAGCAGCCCCGGAAAGGGCGTTGATACAGATACGCAGTATTTT. The rearrangement links TRBV5-1 to TRBJ2-3, with D unclear. Between the trimmed V and J ends, which lost 4 bases and 3 bases, there was a span of 18 bases. The CDR3 loop spans 16 amino acids. The germline V gene encodes CDR1 SGHRS and CDR2 YFSETQ.

CDR3 amino acids: CASSLHGGGYEQYF. The CDR3 bases are TGTGCCAGCAGCTTACACGGGGGAGGCTACGAGCAGTACTTC. The genes are TRBV7-2 and TRBJ2-7; D is perhaps TRBD2 (6 bases). The CDR3 consists of 14 residues. Germline assignment: CDR1 SGHTA and CDR2 FQGNSA. Trimming pared 2 bases from V and 3 bases from J, leaving 11 bases between.

In its sample, this clonotype was seen a few times. V gene TRBV28 combines with J gene TRBJ1-2; D possibly corresponds to TRBD1 (6 bases). Per germline, CDR1 MDHEN and CDR2 SYDVKM. The CDR3 totals 12 residues. The V end lost 6 bases, the J end lost 8 bases, and 13 bases lay between the germline ends. Here the CDR3 DNA reads TGTGCCAGCAGACCGGGGGCGAGAGGCTACACCTTC. The encoded protein is CASRPGARGYTF.